These T cell receptor beta chains were read from a single sample in a study of CD8+ T cells in alopecia areata. TCRdb's table, derived via immunoSEQ multiplex PCR, lists solely in-frame clones and lacks some. The repertoire holds around 150,000 clones, with around 60% as singletons. The sample was CD4+ T cells sorted from blood, taken at week 24, from a patient treated with tofacitinib. The receptors derive from a human donor with alopecia areata. Each CDR3 is given with its conserved first and last residue. D genes are given only for firm matches. Clone size is not always given. Where it is, it says once, few, many or a class for expanded clones.

cdr3_nt,cdr3_aa,v_call,clone_size,j_call,d_call
TGCGCCAGCAGCTTGCTCGCTGATACGCAGTATTTT,CASSLLADTQYF,TRBV5-1,-,TRBJ2-3,-
TGTGCCAGCAGTTACGGGTTGAACACTGAAGCTTTCTTT,CASSYGLNTEAFF,TRBV27,-,TRBJ1-1,-
TGCAGCGTTGCGGGGGCCAGGATGGCCCAGTACTTC,CSVAGARMAQYF,TRBV29-1,-,TRBJ2-5,-
TGTGCGGTTAGTCGGGCCGGGGAGCTGTTTTTT,CAVSRAGELFF,TRBV7-9,-,TRBJ2-2,-
TGCAGCGTTGCCGGGGGAAAAGAGACCCAGTACTTC,CSVAGGKETQYF,TRBV29-1,-,TRBJ2-5,-
TGTGCCACCGTTCTGGGGGTGGGCACTGAAGCTTTCTTT,CATVLGVGTEAFF,TRBV10-3,-,TRBJ1-1,-
TGCAGCGTTGAACCGATGAACACTGAAGCTTTCTTT,CSVEPMNTEAFF,TRBV29-1,-,TRBJ1-1,-
TGTGCCTGGAGTGTACAGACGCTTAACTATGGCTACACCTTC,CAWSVQTLNYGYTF,TRBV30,-,TRBJ1-2,-
TGCAGCGCCACTATGACAGGGGGCAGGTTGGGCGGCTACACCTTC,CSATMTGGRLGGYTF,TRBV29-1,few,TRBJ1-2,TRBD1
TGCAGCGTGGAACGGGACAGGGGGTCCGGGGAGCTGTTTTTT,CSVERDRGSGELFF,TRBV29-1,-,TRBJ2-2,TRBD1
TGTGCCAGCGTCACTAGCGGAGGCCAAGAGACCCAGTACTTC,CASVTSGGQETQYF,TRBV5-6,-,TRBJ2-5,TRBD2
TGTGCCAGCAGCACGGGACTAGCGCAAGAGACCCAGTACTTC,CASSTGLAQETQYF,TRBV5-8,few,TRBJ2-5,TRBD2
TGTGCCAGCAGTTTGCAGGATCAGCCCCAGCATTTT,CASSLQDQPQHF,TRBV2,-,TRBJ1-5,-
TGCAGCGTGTGGGACAACCCGAACACCGGGGAGCTGTTTTTT,CSVWDNPNTGELFF,TRBV29-1,few,TRBJ2-2,-
TGCGCCAGCAGCTTGGCGGGGTCAAGCAATCAGCCCCAGCATTTT,CASSLAGSSNQPQHF,TRBV5-1,-,TRBJ1-5,-
TGTGCCGGGAGCCCTGGGACCCACTATGGCTACACCTTC,CAGSPGTHYGYTF,TRBV30,once,TRBJ1-2,-
TGTGCCAGCAGCGAATCACTAGATTCACCAACCACCCCGCCCTACGAGCAGTACTTC,CASSESLDSPTTPPYEQYF,TRBV21-1,-,TRBJ2-7,-
TGTGCCAGTACAGGGGGCGCATACAATGAGCAGTTCTTC,CASTGGAYNEQFF,TRBV19,-,TRBJ2-1,TRBD1
TGTGCCATCAGAAAGGACAGGGACTATGGCTACACCTTC,CAIRKDRDYGYTF,TRBV10-3,-,TRBJ1-2,TRBD1
TGCAGCGTAAGCCCCCGACAGAAGAAAAACATTCAGTACTTC,CSVSPRQKKNIQYF,TRBV29-1,few,TRBJ2-4,-
TGTGCCTGGAGTGTACTTGGTCCGCGCATCTTT,CAWSVLGPRIF,TRBV30,-,TRBJ1-1,-
TGCAGCCAGTCCGGCAGCAGTGGCTACAATGAGCAGTTCTTC,CSQSGSSGYNEQFF,TRBV29-1,-,TRBJ2-1,-
TGTGCCAGCGGGACAGCAGGCGAGCAGTACTTC,CASGTAGEQYF,TRBV2,-,TRBJ2-7,TRBD1
TGTGCCAGCAGCCAAGTGGGACAAGAGACCCAGTACTTC,CASSQVGQETQYF,TRBV14,-,TRBJ2-5,-
TGCGCCAGCAGCCCAGAGGGGCCCCACACCGGGGAGCTGTTTTTT,CASSPEGPHTGELFF,TRBV5-1,-,TRBJ2-2,-
TGTGCCAGCTCACCCACGACAGGGGGCTATGGGGCCAACGTCCTGACTTTC,CASSPTTGGYGANVLTF,TRBV18,-,TRBJ2-6,TRBD1
TGCAGCGTTGCTTACAGGGATGACTCACCCCTCCACTTT,CSVAYRDDSPLHF,TRBV29-1,few,TRBJ1-6,-
TGCGCCAGCAGCGGGCAGGGTGGTGTGAATACGCAGTATTTT,CASSGQGGVNTQYF,TRBV5-1,few,TRBJ2-3,-
TGTGCCAGCAACTCCCCGACAGGGGACTATGGCTACACCTTC,CASNSPTGDYGYTF,TRBV25-1,-,TRBJ1-2,TRBD1
TGTGCCAGCAGCGGCGGACGGGTCACAGATACGCAGTATTTT,CASSGGRVTDTQYF,TRBV9,few,TRBJ2-3,-
TGCGCCAGCAGAGAAGGACAGGGTATTTCACCCCTCCACTTT,CASREGQGISPLHF,TRBV5-1,once,TRBJ1-6,TRBD1
TGTGCCAGTAGTAGGGACAGGGGGTCGGGGAGCAATCAGCCCCAGCATTTT,CASSRDRGSGSNQPQHF,TRBV19,-,TRBJ1-5,TRBD1
TGTGCCAGCAGCCAAGACCCCAGGGGTAGCTATGGCTACACCTTC,CASSQDPRGSYGYTF,TRBV14,-,TRBJ1-2,-
TGTGCCAGCAGCGTAGACCCAGGAACCTACGAGCAGTACTTC,CASSVDPGTYEQYF,TRBV9,-,TRBJ2-7,-
TGTGCCAGCAGGCTACAGGGATCGAACACTGAAGCTTTCTTT,CASRLQGSNTEAFF,TRBV7-9,-,TRBJ1-1,-
TGCGCCAGCAGCTTGGCCGGACAGGGGTATGAAGCTTTCTTT,CASSLAGQGYEAFF,TRBV5-1,-,TRBJ1-1,TRBD1
TGCAGCGTTGATAAGGCAGTTCTGGGCTATGGCTACACCTTC,CSVDKAVLGYGYTF,TRBV29-1,-,TRBJ1-2,-
TGTGCCAGCAGCAAAACAGGGCTCTCCTACGAGCAGTACTTC,CASSKTGLSYEQYF,TRBV9,few,TRBJ2-7,-
TGTGCCAGCAGTTGGATGGCCAGGAGCTCCTACGAGCAGTACTTC,CASSWMARSSYEQYF,TRBV7-9,-,TRBJ2-7,-
TGTGCCAGCAGTGAATATATGAGGACAGGGACCTACGAGCAGTACTTC,CASSEYMRTGTYEQYF,TRBV25-1,-,TRBJ2-7,TRBD1
TGTGCCAGTATCCCGAACTCTGGGGCCAACGTCCTGACTTTC,CASIPNSGANVLTF,TRBV2,-,TRBJ2-6,-
TGCAGCGTTGAAGATACCAGCGAGCAGTACTTC,CSVEDTSEQYF,TRBV29-1,once,TRBJ2-7,-
TGCAGTGCTTCAAGGAGCTATGGCTACACCTTC,CSASRSYGYTF,TRBV20-1,-,TRBJ1-2,-
TGTGCCAGCAGCCAGGACAGACGGACTGAAGCTTTCTTT,CASSQDRRTEAFF,TRBV14,few,TRBJ1-1,-
TGTGCCAGCAGTTACGGAAAAGTGCAGTACTTC,CASSYGKVQYF,TRBV6-5,-,TRBJ2-7,-
TGTGCCAGCAGCTTAGACGGGGGAGCCTACGAGCAGTACTTC,CASSLDGGAYEQYF,TRBV7-2,-,TRBJ2-7,-
TGTGCCAGCAGCTCCAAGGGTTACACAGATACGCAGTATTTT,CASSSKGYTDTQYF,TRBV13,-,TRBJ2-3,-
TGTGCCATCAGCGGGGGGGACAGCATCAGGGAGACCCAGTACTTC,CAISGGDSIRETQYF,TRBV10-3,-,TRBJ2-5,-
TGTGCCAGTAGACCCCCGGACAGGGTCGGCTCACCCCTCCACTTT,CASRPPDRVGSPLHF,TRBV19,-,TRBJ1-6,TRBD1
TGTGCCGTGCACAAGGGGGGGCCGGCAGATACGCAGTATTTT,CAVHKGGPADTQYF,TRBV10-3,-,TRBJ2-3,-
TGCGCCAGCAGCGGGACAGGGACTGAGCAGTTCTTC,CASSGTGTEQFF,TRBV5-1,-,TRBJ2-1,TRBD1
TGTGCCAGCAGCCCTCCGGGACAGGGGGCGCGGGAGCAGTACTTC,CASSPPGQGAREQYF,TRBV6-5,-,TRBJ2-5,TRBD1
TGTGCCAGCTCGACCACAGGGGTTATCTATGGCTACACCTTC,CASSTTGVIYGYTF,TRBV6-5,once,TRBJ1-2,TRBD1